The sequence of this TCR beta chain was determined in a study of vaccination effects on CD4 cells after COVID-19. Clones were read by immunoSEQ multiplex PCR, and TCRdb kept only the in-frame ones, dropping some. The data show 40,000 or so clones, 65% to 80% seen once. Worth noting for this clone: The target antigen is unknown.

Scientists isolated CD4+ T cells after an approximately ten-day culture period ended. Each participant received a vaccine that was either BNT162b2 or mRNA-1273, given as two doses. The V and J ends lost 0 bases and 7 bases respectively, with 10 bases between them. Germline CDR1 and CDR2: SGDLS and YYNGEE. The CDR3 runs to 13 residues. Sequenced material: CD4+ T cells from PBMCs cultured without peptide, taken after COVID-19 vaccination. The TCR was taken from a human donor who received a COVID-19 vaccine. The rearrangement links TRBV9 to TRBJ1-1; no reliable D call. The CDR3 DNA sequence: TGTGCCAGCAGCGTAGGATCGTTTGATGAAGCTTTCTTT. Encoded protein: CASSVGSFDEAFF.